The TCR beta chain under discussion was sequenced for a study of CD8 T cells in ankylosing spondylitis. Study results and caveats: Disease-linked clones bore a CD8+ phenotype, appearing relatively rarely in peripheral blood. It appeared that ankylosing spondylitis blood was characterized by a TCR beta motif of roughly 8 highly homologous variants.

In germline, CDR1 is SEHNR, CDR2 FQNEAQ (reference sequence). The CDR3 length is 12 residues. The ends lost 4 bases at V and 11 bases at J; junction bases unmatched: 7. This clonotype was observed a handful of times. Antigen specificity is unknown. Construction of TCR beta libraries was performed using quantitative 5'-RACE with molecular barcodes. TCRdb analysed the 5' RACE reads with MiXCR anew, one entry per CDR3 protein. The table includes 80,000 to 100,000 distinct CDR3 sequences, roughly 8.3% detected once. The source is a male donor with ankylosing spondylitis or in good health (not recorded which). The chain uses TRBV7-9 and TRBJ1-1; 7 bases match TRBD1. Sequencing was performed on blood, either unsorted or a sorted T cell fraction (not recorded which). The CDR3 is CASSSGGTGAFF. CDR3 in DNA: TGTGCCAGCAGCTCAGGGGGGACTGGTGCTTTCTTT. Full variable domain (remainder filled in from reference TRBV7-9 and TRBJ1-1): DTGVSQNPRHKITKRGQNVTFRCDPISEHNRLYWYRQTLGQGPEFLTYFQNEAQLEKSRLLSDRFSAERPKGSFSTLEIQRTEQGDSAMYLCASSSGGTGAFFGQGTRLTVV.